The 18 T cell receptor beta chains below all came from one sample that was sequenced in a study of T-cell reconstitution after alpha-beta-depleted transplantation in children. Library preparation (for TCRbeta) was performed with unique molecular identifiers. TCRdb called the PCR reads again in MiXCR, with one record for every CDR3 protein. This sample has 450,000 to 700,000 distinct CDR3 sequences; 25% to 30% occur once, and the top ten carry approximately 33%. The sample consisted of PBMCs, taken before TCRalphabeta/CD19-depleted stem cell transplant. The receptors stem from a boy under two years old with Wiskott-Aldrich syndrome, due to receive a stem cell transplant.

This clonotype showed up just a few times. The V gene is TRBV6-1, the J gene TRBJ1-5; the D gene is possibly TRBD1 (5 bases). Between the trimmed V and J ends, which lost 6 bases and 0 bases, there was a span of 12 bases. From germline, CDR1 is MNHNS and CDR2 SASEGT. The CDR3 is 15 residues long. Here the CDR3 DNA reads TGTGCCAGCAGACCACGACAGTATAGCAATCAGCCCCAGCATTTT. It codes for CASRPRQYSNQPQHF.

This clonotype has only a few counts. This chain links TRBV7-8 with TRBJ2-7; D is unresolved. Germline CDR1 is SGHVS and CDR2 is FQNEAQ. The CDR3 runs 13 residues. Trimming shortened V by 1 base and J by 3 bases, and 7 bases separated the two germline ends. CDR3 nucleotides: TGTGCCAGCAGCTTAGTGTACAACTACGAGCAGTACTTC. Its translation: CASSLVYNYEQYF.

CDR3 region: CSARNLAGADTQYF. As DNA, the CDR3 is TGCAGTGCTAGAAACCTAGCGGGAGCCGATACGCAGTATTTT. The chain links TRBV20-1 to TRBJ2-3; 10 bases fit TRBD2. The ends lost 2 bases at V and 6 bases at J; junction bases unmatched: 5. This CDR3 is 14 amino acids long. Germline CDR1 DFQATT, CDR2 SNEGSKA (reference sequence).

The V and J genes are TRBV20-1 and TRBJ2-1, with D unclear. CDR3 length: 14 residues. Germline CDR1 and CDR2: DFQATT and SNEGSKA (reference sequence). The V gene lost 6 bases and the J gene lost 7 bases, with 19 bases spanning the gap. Here the CDR3 DNA reads TGCAGTGCGCCGACCCTTAATGATAGGAATGAGCAGTTCTTC. Its translation is CSAPTLNDRNEQFF.

This clonotype showed up just once. The chain couples TRBV4-2 to TRBJ2-5; D possibly corresponds to TRBD2 (6 bases). The V end lost 1 base, the J end lost 5 bases, and 11 bases lay between the germline ends. This CDR3 region has 14 residues. The germline V gene encodes CDR1 LGHNA and CDR2 YNFKEQ. The CDR3 spells CASSQGGDLETQYF. CDR3 coding DNA: TGTGCCAGCAGCCAAGGGGGGGACTTGGAGACCCAGTACTTC.

The chain carries TRBV5-1 and TRBJ2-2, with D maybe TRBD2 (6 bases). V lost 6 bases, J lost 3 bases, and 12 bases lay in between. CDR1 SGHRS and CDR2 YFSETQ come from the germline V gene. The CDR3 consists of 14 residues. The CDR3 is CASTSPGDTGELFF. The CDR3 DNA follows: TGCGCCAGCACCTCTCCGGGGGACACCGGGGAGCTGTTTTTT.

This chain uses TRBV9 with TRBJ2-3; a weak D match, TRBD1 (5 bases). The CDR3 runs 16 residues. V lost 4 bases, J lost 4 bases, and 19 bases lay in between. Germline lookup yields CDR1 SGDLS and CDR2 YYNGEE. The CDR3, as DNA: TGTGCCAGCAGCCCGGCGAGCAGGGCGATCGCAGATACGCAGTATTTT. This translates into CASSPASRAIADTQYF.

This clonotype was seen repeatedly, ten times or more. The chain recombines TRBV5-1 with TRBJ2-5; tentatively, D is TRBD1 (5 bases). Deletions cut 4 bases from V and 0 bases from J, with 10 bases between. Germline loops: CDR1 SGHRS, CDR2 YFSETQ. This CDR3 region has 14 residues. CDR3 protein: CASSRTGYQETQYF. The CDR3, as DNA: TGCGCCAGCAGCCGTACAGGTTACCAAGAGACCCAGTACTTC. The full variable domain, in which reference TRBV5-1 and TRBJ2-5 provide the parts outside the CDR3, is KAGVTQTPRYLIKTRGQQVTLSCSPISGHRSVSWYQQTPGQGLQFLFEYFSETQRNKGNFPGRFSGRQFSNSRSEMNVSTLELGDSALYLCASSRTGYQETQYFGPGTRLLVL.

This clonotype was found a few times. This sequence joins TRBV18 and TRBJ2-1; 7 nucleotides line up with TRBD2. V shed 8 bases and J 7 bases; nucleotides not matched to a gene: 8. The CDR3 totals 13 residues. Germline-derived CDR1 and CDR2 are KGHSH and LQKENI. The CDR3 here is CASTRLLANEQFF. DNA for the CDR3: TGTGCCAGCACTCGCTTACTAGCGAATGAGCAGTTCTTC.

The V call is TRBV7-8, the J call TRBJ1-1; no definite D call. CDR1 is SGHVS, CDR2 FQNEAQ, per germline. Trimming removed 5 bases from V and 1 base from J, with 11 bases in between. The CDR3 runs to 14 residues. CDR3 residues: CASSQKWQNTEAFF. DNA for the CDR3: TGTGCCAGCAGCCAGAAGTGGCAGAACACTGAAGCTTTCTTT.

This clonotype has a handful of counts. This chain uses TRBV20-1 with TRBJ2-7; D gene uncertain. The CDR3 loop spans 13 amino acids. Looked up from germline, CDR1 is DFQATT and CDR2 is SNEGSKA (reference sequence). V lost 3 bases and J lost 2, with 11 bases in between. The CDR3 spells CSASPNVAYEQYF. CDR3 in DNA: TGCAGTGCTAGCCCTAATGTTGCCTACGAGCAGTACTTC.

The chain uses TRBV5-1 and TRBJ2-7; D possibly corresponds to TRBD2 (5 bases). Germline V lookup: CDR1 SGHRS, CDR2 YFSETQ. V shed 1 base and J shed 5 bases, with 16 bases lying between them. The CDR3 runs to 15 residues. The CDR3 region has the DNA TGCGCCAGCAGCTTGTTGATCGGAGGAAGGCACGAGCAGTACTTC. Protein product: CASSLLIGGRHEQYF.

This clonotype has more than one count but fewer than ten. J is TRBJ2-1 and V is TRBV10-3; tentatively, D is TRBD2 (5 bases). The germline V gene encodes CDR1 ENHRY and CDR2 SYGVKD. The CDR3 contains 16 residues. V shed 5 bases and J shed 4 bases, with 18 bases lying between them. Written as DNA, the CDR3 is TGTGCCATCAGTCTCTTCGCGGGCCGGAATTACAATGAGCAGTTCTTC. Protein product: CAISLFAGRNYNEQFF.

This clonotype showed up just a few times. V and J are TRBV5-1 and TRBJ2-1; the match to TRBD1 covers 8 bases. After removal of 6 bases from V and 10 bases from J, the junction contained 12 bases not matched to a gene. The CDR3 is 14 amino acids. CDR1 is SGHRS and CDR2 is YFSETQ in the germline V gene. The DNA for the CDR3 is TGCGCCAGCAAGGGTCGTACAGGGGGAATCGAGCAGTTCTTC. Protein: CASKGRTGGIEQFF.

This clonotype appeared a few times. The gene calls are TRBV6-1 and TRBJ2-7; TRBD1 matches at 9 bases. Trimming cost V 7 bases and J 6 bases; bases outside gene matches: 10. The CDR3 extends over 14 amino acids. Germline V gene lookup returns CDR1 MNHNS and CDR2 SASEGT. This CDR3 reads CASKIEDRGLEQYF. CDR3 in DNA: TGTGCCAGCAAGATAGAGGACAGGGGTCTCGAGCAGTACTTC.

This clonotype was observed at least ten times. The V gene is TRBV5-1, the J gene TRBJ2-2; D might be TRBD2 (5 bases). CDR3 length equals 14 residues. Germline CDR1 reads SGHRS; CDR2 reads YFSETQ. V lost 0 bases to trimming and J lost 4 bases, with 7 bases between them. The CDR3 DNA is TGCGCCAGCAGCTTGGTTGAGGGCACCGGGGAGCTGTTTTTT. This gives the protein CASSLVEGTGELFF.

The chain couples TRBV5-1 to TRBJ2-1; D possibly uses TRBD1 or TRBD2 (5 bases each). CDR3 length: 14 residues. The V and J ends lost 3 bases and 7 bases respectively, with 14 bases between them. Germline V lookup: CDR1 SGHRS, CDR2 YFSETQ. CDR3 nucleotides: TGCGCCAGCAGCTACATGGGACCGCAAAATGAGCAGTTCTTC. This codes for CASSYMGPQNEQFF.

This clonotype has a count of ten or more. This chain links TRBV5-1 with TRBJ2-3, with D possibly matching TRBD2 (5 bases). Trimming left V 0 bases short and J 0 bases short, with 5 bases between. Germline V gene sequence: CDR1 SGHRS, CDR2 YFSETQ. CDR3 length: 14 residues. CDR3 coding DNA: TGCGCCAGCAGCTTGGGCGGGAGCACAGATACGCAGTATTTT. Its translation: CASSLGGSTDTQYF.